The 4 T cell receptor beta chains listed next were all sequenced from one sample in a study of blood T cell repertoires in COVID-19 (dated by TCRdb to 2020 to 2022). Library method: the immunoSEQ multiplex PCR assay. The clones in this table, taken by TCRdb from immuneACCESS, are in-frame only. Not every clone is retained; where verified, under half of the shortfall comes from an unresolved V gene, and the cause of the rest is unknown. The sample table records 100,000 or so clones; more than 75% of these occur just once. The leading ten clones occupy around 4.5% of the sample. The specimen was peripheral blood. The receptors stem from a human donor in a cohort sampled during active COVID-19.

The genes are TRBV7-2 and TRBJ1-4, with D perhaps matching TRBD1 (6 bases). Trimming stripped 1 base from V and 0 bases from J, with 15 bases between. Germline CDR1 reads SGHTA; CDR2 reads FQGNSA. The CDR3 contains 18 residues. CDR3 amino acids: CASSLDNHRVATNEKLFF. CDR3 nucleotides: TGTGCCAGCAGCTTAGATAATCACAGGGTCGCAACTAATGAAAAACTGTTTTTT.

The chain links TRBV6-5 to TRBJ1-2, with 7 positions matching TRBD1. V shed 0 bases and J 4 bases; nucleotides not matched to a gene: 5. CDR3 length: 15 amino acids. Germline CDR1 MNHEY, CDR2 SVGAGI. Here the CDR3 reads CASSYSGTEVYGYTF. The CDR3 bases are TGTGCCAGCAGTTACTCCGGGACAGAAGTCTATGGCTACACCTTC.

The chain couples TRBV5-5 to TRBJ2-7; 10 positions match TRBD1. CDR1 is SGHKS and CDR2 is YYEKEE in the germline V gene (reference sequence). V lost 4 bases and J lost 3; bases outside the gene matches: 4. The CDR3 consists of 14 residues. This CDR3 is CASSHGTGVYEQYF. The CDR3, as DNA: TGTGCCAGCAGCCACGGGACAGGGGTCTACGAGCAGTACTTC.

V is TRBV4-2 and J is TRBJ2-6; 12 nucleotides agree with TRBD2. The CDR3 is 19 residues long. The germline V gene encodes CDR1 LGHNA and CDR2 YNFKEQ. V shed 4 bases and J 1 base; nucleotides not matched to a gene: 8. The CDR3 bases are TGTGCCAGCAGCCGTCTAGCGGGGGGGCCGCTGTCTGGGGCCAACGTCCTGACTTTC. Residues: CASSRLAGGPLSGANVLTF.